The clone carrying this TCR beta chain was counted only a few times. Its antigen is unidentified. TCRdb re-analysed the reads in MiXCR, keeping a single row per CDR3 protein. The sample shows some 900,000 distinct CDR3 sequences, 30% to 35% of them seen only once. The data are from a study of T cell repertoires in cytomegalovirus infection. Study-wide results and limits: The ex vivo response was dominated by HLA-C-restricted CMV-specific TCR beta clonotypes. Carriers of CMV and the relevant HLA type were discriminated by public TCR beta frequency.

This CDR3 is 15 amino acids long. V trimming: 1 base; J trimming: 4 bases; junction bases outside the gene matches: 9. Per germline, CDR1 DFQATT and CDR2 SNEGSKA (reference sequence). The clonotype comes from a human donor in good health (CMV status not recorded). Some clones in this sample may be carry-over from other donors' samples. This specimen consisted of cultured CD8+ T cells from PBMCs, obtained from culture after CMV antigen stimulation. This sequence joins TRBV20-1 and TRBJ1-2; 7 bases line up with TRBD1. For the CDR3, the DNA is TGCAGTGCTAGAGCTTCGACAGGGTGGGGCTATGGCTACACCTTC. Its protein product is CSARASTGWGYGYTF.